This entry describes one T cell receptor (beta chain). What it binds is not known. All of the sorted populations showed purity greater than 95%. This sample stems from a study of beta chain features in type 1 diabetes. At the level of the study: Patients did not differ from healthy donors in age, gender or cell yield. Whole-study findings and limits: Shortening of TCRB CDR3s, moderate but significant, appeared in all four CD4+ subsets of Type 1 diabetes patients.

The study reverse transcribed the entire isolated RNA, so it sequenced expressed TCRB transcripts. Assay: immunoSEQ multiplex PCR; the TCRdb copy retains only in-frame clones and omits some. The data contain about 150,000 clones, almost 8% of them singletons. This CDR3 region has 17 residues. Trimming pared 7 bases from V and 5 bases from J, leaving 27 bases between. Per germline, CDR1 GTSNPN and CDR2 SVGIG (reference sequence). The chain has TRBV30 and TRBJ2-1; the D gene is possibly TRBD2 (7 bases). The sequenced sample was central memory CD4+ T cells from blood. The clonotype originates from a man younger than 35 with type 1 diabetes. As DNA, the CDR3 is TGTGCCTCAAAGGGGGGAGGGCTGCGCTTATCCCACAATGAGCAGTTCTTC. Translating it yields CASKGGGLRLSHNEQFF.